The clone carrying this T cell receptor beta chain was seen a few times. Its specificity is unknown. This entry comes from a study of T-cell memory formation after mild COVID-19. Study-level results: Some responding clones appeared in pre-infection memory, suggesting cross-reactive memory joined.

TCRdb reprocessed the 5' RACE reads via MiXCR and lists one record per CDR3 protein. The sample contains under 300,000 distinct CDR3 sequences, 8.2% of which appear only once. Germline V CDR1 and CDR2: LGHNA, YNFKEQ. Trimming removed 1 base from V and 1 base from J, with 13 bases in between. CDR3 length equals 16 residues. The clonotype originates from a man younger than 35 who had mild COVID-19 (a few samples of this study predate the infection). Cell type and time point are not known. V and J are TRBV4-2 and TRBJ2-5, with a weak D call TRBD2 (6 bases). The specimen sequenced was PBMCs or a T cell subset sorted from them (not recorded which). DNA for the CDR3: TGTGCCAGCAGCCAAGGGTATCCAGCGGGCCAAGAGACCCAGTACTTC. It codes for CASSQGYPAGQETQYF.